There are a few counts of the clone carrying this T cell receptor beta chain. The antigen is undetermined. Graves' hyperthyroidism showing no ophthalmopathy progression within 18 months was considered stable. Uncontrolled infection, other autoimmune disease, pregnancy or lactation excluded patients. The entry originates in a study of T cells in Graves' hyperthyroidism and ophthalmopathy. Whole-study results and caveats: Ophthalmopathy, which appeared later, was predicted by the model a median about 5.9 months before onset.

Trimming took 6 bases from V and 4 from J; bases not matched to a gene: 6. This CDR3 spans 16 amino acids. CDR1 LNHDA and CDR2 SQIVND come from the germline V gene (reference sequence). Amplified regions were TCR beta CDR3 sequences from RNA transcripts. In the first-round RT-PCR of the TCR CDR3, the HTBI primer set was used. A single record per CDR3 protein comes from TCRdb applying MiXCR to the multiplex PCR reads. The sample contains approximately 400,000 distinct CDR3 sequences, roughly 13% of which appear only once. The sequencing input was blood. The clonotype comes from an older woman with Graves' hyperthyroidism. The V call is TRBV19, the J call TRBJ2-3; 14 bases align to TRBD2. The DNA of the CDR3 is TGTGCCAGTAGACGCGGACTAGCGGGAGGATCAGATACGCAGTATTTT. It encodes CASRRGLAGGSDTQYF. The whole variable domain, filled in from reference TRBV19 and TRBJ2-3, reads DGGITQSPKYLFRKEGQNVTLSCEQNLNHDAMYWYRQDPGQGLRLIYYSQIVNDFQKGDIAEGYSVSREKKESFPLTVTSAQKNPTAFYLCASRRGLAGGSDTQYFGPGTRLTVL.